Listed below are T cell receptor beta chains from one sample, sequenced in a study of glioma-infiltrating T cells after dendritic cell vaccination. Measured with immunoSEQ multiplex PCR; TCRdb has only the in-frame clones, and not every one. The table shows tens of thousands of clones, with 87% occurring only once. Sequencing was performed on blood, taken after dendritic cell vaccination. These receptors were taken from a human donor with glioblastoma. Each CDR3 is given with its conserved first and last residue. The order of the fields is J gene, D gene, V gene, clone size, CDR3 protein, CDR3 DNA. A D gene is named only where the DNA matches it firmly. Size values are once, few and many counts, or a class for expanded clones, and some rows have none.

>TRBJ1-3|NA|TRBV7-2|NA
CASSLVYLEGVGGNTIYF
TGTGCCAGCAGCTTAGTATATTTGGAGGGCGTAGGTGGAAACACCATATATTTT
>TRBJ2-7|NA|TRBV1|NA
CTSSPGQGRKNEQYF
TGCACCAGCAGCCCCGGACAGGGGCGAAAGAACGAGCAGTACTTC
>TRBJ1-4|NA|TRBV4-2|NA
CASSQRGGEGEKLFF
TGTGCCAGCAGCCAGCGGGGGGGAGAAGGTGAAAAACTGTTTTTT
>TRBJ1-2|NA|TRBV10-2|NA
CASSEPGVRGYTF
TGCGCCAGCAGTGAGCCGGGGGTAAGGGGCTACACCTTC
>TRBJ2-7|NA|TRBV4-3|NA
CASSQGRQSYYEQYF
TGCGCCAGCAGCCAAGGGCGGCAGTCCTACTACGAGCAGTACTTC
>TRBJ1-4|NA|TRBV5-1|NA
CASSLTGGSMNEKLFF
TGCGCCAGCAGCCTGACCGGCGGGAGCATGAATGAAAAACTGTTTTTT
>TRBJ2-1|TRBD1|TRBV7-9|NA
CASSKPGQGYNGQFF
TGTGCCAGCAGCAAGCCGGGACAGGGTTACAATGGGCAGTTCTTC
>TRBJ2-5|NA|TRBV19|once
CASSPGLQETQYF
TGTGCCAGTAGTCCGGGACTCCAAGAGACCCAGTACTTC
>TRBJ1-4|NA|TRBV7-9|NA
CASSSGALGEKLFF
TGTGCCAGCAGCTCAGGGGCTCTGGGTGAAAAACTGTTTTTT
>TRBJ2-1|NA|TRBV2|NA
CASSPRFF
TGTGCCAGCAGTCCCAGATTCTTC
>TRBJ2-1|TRBD2|TRBV10-1|NA
CASSRSGGASDEQFF
TGCGCCAGCAGTCGGAGCGGGGGGGCCTCGGATGAGCAGTTCTTC
>TRBJ1-5|NA|TRBV2|NA
CASSETWTEPQHF
TGTGCCAGCAGTGAAACATGGACTGAGCCCCAGCATTTT
>TRBJ2-5|TRBD2|TRBV18|NA
CASSPRTSGSETQYF
TGTGCCAGCTCACCCCGGACTAGCGGGAGTGAGACCCAGTACTTC
>TRBJ2-3|TRBD2|TRBV20-1|once
CSSGGWNTQYF
TGCAGCTCGGGAGGTTGGAATACGCAGTATTTT
>TRBJ2-1|NA|TRBV2|NA
CASSARRLSSYNEQFF
TGTGCCAGCAGTGCGCGGCGGCTAAGCTCCTACAATGAGCAGTTCTTC
>TRBJ2-3|NA|TRBV10-3|NA
CAISELVSGSDTQYF
TGTGCCATCAGTGAGTTGGTTAGCGGTTCAGATACGCAGTATTTT
>TRBJ2-2|TRBD2|TRBV4-1|NA
CASSATGLVANTGELFF
TGCGCCAGCAGCGCAACCGGACTAGTCGCGAACACCGGGGAGCTGTTTTTT
>TRBJ2-3|TRBD2|TRBV27|NA
CASSSLWGGWADTQYF
TGTGCCAGCAGTTCCCTCTGGGGAGGGTGGGCAGATACGCAGTATTTT
>TRBJ1-2|TRBD1|TRBV19|NA
CASGPPGQGLVYGYTF
TGTGCCAGTGGACCCCCGGGACAGGGGCTGGTCTATGGCTACACCTTC
>TRBJ2-5|NA|TRBV5-1|NA
CASSLIGLYQETQYF
TGCGCCAGCAGCTTAATTGGACTCTACCAAGAGACCCAGTACTTC
>TRBJ2-7|TRBD2|TRBV7-9|NA
CASSPPGLGSYEQYF
TGTGCCAGCAGCCCTCCGGGACTAGGATCCTACGAGCAGTACTTC
>TRBJ2-7|TRBD1|TRBV5-1|once
CASSVDRVREQYF
TGCGCCAGCAGCGTAGACAGGGTCCGGGAGCAGTACTTC
>TRBJ1-1|TRBD1|TRBV19|NA
CASSLAGGTEAFF
TGTGCCAGTAGTTTGGCAGGGGGGACTGAAGCTTTCTTT
>TRBJ2-5|TRBD1|TRBV10-2|NA
CASTTSQGAGTQYF
TGCGCCAGCACTACCTCGCAGGGGGCGGGGACCCAGTACTTC
>TRBJ2-6|NA|TRBV11-2|once
CASSLTGQVSGANVLTF
TGTGCCAGCAGCTTAACCGGACAAGTCTCTGGGGCCAACGTCCTGACTTTC
>TRBJ2-2|NA|TRBV21-1|NA
CASSKLGLADINTGELFF
TGTGCCAGCAGCAAACTGGGACTAGCGGATATCAACACCGGGGAGCTGTTTTTT
>TRBJ1-2|TRBD1|TRBV19|NA
CASSTPGTGYGYTF
TGTGCCAGTAGTACGCCCGGGACAGGGTATGGCTACACCTTC
>TRBJ1-6|TRBD1|TRBV19|NA
CASRTGQGLNSPLHF
TGTGCCAGTAGGACGGGACAGGGTCTCAATTCACCCCTCCACTTT
>TRBJ2-7|TRBD2|TRBV5-4|NA
CASSLEASGGTISYEQYF
TGTGCCAGCAGCTTGGAGGCTAGCGGGGGGACTATCTCCTACGAGCAGTACTTC
>TRBJ2-7|TRBD1|TRBV4-1|once
CASSPGTVNSYEQYF
TGCGCCAGCAGCCCCGGGACAGTTAACTCCTACGAGCAGTACTTC
>TRBJ2-7|TRBD2|TRBV4-3|NA
CASSQIAGGPNEQYF
TGCGCCAGCAGCCAAATAGCGGGAGGGCCTAACGAGCAGTACTTC
>TRBJ1-1|NA|TRBV5-8|NA
CASRQLTEAFF
TGTGCCAGCAGACAGTTAACTGAAGCTTTCTTT
>TRBJ2-1|NA|TRBV19|NA
CASSLEGGLREQFF
TGTGCCAGTAGTCTTGAGGGAGGCCTGAGGGAGCAGTTCTTC
>TRBJ2-4|TRBD2|TRBV7-6|few
CASSLGTGRSGNIQYF
TGTGCCAGCAGCTTAGGGACCGGGAGGTCGGGAAACATTCAGTACTTC
>TRBJ2-2|NA|TRBV29-1|NA
CSVEPSANTGELFF
TGCAGCGTTGAACCCAGCGCGAACACCGGGGAGCTGTTTTTT
>TRBJ2-3|TRBD2|TRBV7-9|NA
CASTPWLAGATDTQYF
TGTGCCAGCACCCCGTGGCTAGCGGGAGCTACAGATACGCAGTATTTT
>TRBJ1-1|NA|TRBV19|NA
CASSIADLNTEAFF
TGTGCCAGTAGTATTGCGGACTTGAACACTGAAGCTTTCTTT
>TRBJ2-2|TRBD2|TRBV7-3|once
CASSTGLLPGELFF
TGTGCCAGCAGCACGGGACTATTACCCGGGGAGCTGTTTTTT
>TRBJ2-7|TRBD2|TRBV19|few
CASSSAGGGYEQYF
TGTGCCAGTAGTTCCGCGGGAGGTGGCTACGAGCAGTACTTC